The 31 T cell receptor beta chains in this list originate from one sample, sequenced in a study of shared clonotypes between healthy human individuals. Measured with immunoSEQ multiplex PCR; TCRdb has only the in-frame clones, and not every one. The sample records a few million clones, 80% to 95% being singletons. The sequenced material came from naive CD4+ T cells from PBMCs. Indicated subset: CD45RA+ positively selected. Receptors originate from a man aged 18 to 29 in good health. Some clones in this sample may be carry-over from other donors' samples.

J is TRBJ2-7 and V is TRBV6-5, with TRBD2 matching 7 bases. CDR3 length: 10 amino acids. V lost 11 bases and J lost 4; bases outside the gene matches: 2. From germline, CDR1 is MNHEY and CDR2 SVGAGI. This chain's CDR3 is CAAGGYEQYF. CDR3 coding DNA: TGTGCCGCCGGGGGGTACGAGCAGTACTTC.

A single count supports this clone. At the DNA level, this CDR3 is encoded by other sequences in the same sample as well. The rearrangement uses TRBV5-4 and TRBJ2-3; 8 bases are shared with TRBD1. The CDR3 runs 14 residues. Per the germline V gene, CDR1 is SGHNT and CDR2 is YYREEE (reference sequence). The ends lost 4 bases at V and 2 bases at J; junction bases unmatched: 3. CDR3 nucleotide sequence: TGTGCCAGCAGCCGGGGACAGGACACAGATACGCAGTATTTT. Residues: CASSRGQDTDTQYF.

A word on this clone: Other DNA sequences in the same sample also yield this CDR3. The rearrangement links TRBV5-1 to TRBJ2-7, with 10 bases lining up with TRBD1. CDR3 length equals 14 residues. V shed 0 bases, J shed 4 bases, and the junction held 1 base outside the gene matches. Germline values: CDR1 SGHRS, CDR2 YFSETQ. CDR3 nucleotide sequence: TGCGCCAGCAGCTTGGGGACAGGGGGATACGAGCAGTACTTC. Its protein product is CASSLGTGGYEQYF.

This clone was observed once. J is TRBJ2-7 and V is TRBV28, with 10 positions matching TRBD1. The CDR3 runs 16 residues. With 6 bases clipped from V and 2 bases from J, the junction kept 10 bases outside the gene matches. Germline loops: CDR1 MDHEN, CDR2 SYDVKM. CDR3 sequence (DNA): TGTGCCAGCAGCTTTCAATGGGGACAGGGGCCCTACGAGCAGTACTTC. It encodes CASSFQWGQGPYEQYF. Full variable domain (rest looked up from reference TRBV28 and TRBJ2-7): DVKVTQSSRYLVKRTGEKVFLECVQDMDHENMFWYRQDPGLGLRLIYFSYDVKMKEKGDIPEGYSVSREKKERFSLILESASTNQTSMYLCASSFQWGQGPYEQYFGPGTRLTVT.

Concerning this clone: Its ends do not fully match the called genes, so a read error is possible. Other DNA sequences from this sample encode an identical CDR3 as well. J is TRBJ1-1 and V is TRBV18, with D possibly being TRBD1 (6 bases). CDR3 size: 15 residues. Germline CDR1 KGHSH, CDR2 LQKENI. The CDR3 DNA reads TGTGCCAGCTCACCACCGGTACAGGGAAGCACTGAGGCTTTCTTT. The encoded protein is CASSPPVQGSTEAFF.

This chain joins TRBV28 and TRBJ2-3; possibly TRBD2 for D (5 bases). CDR1 and CDR2 (germline): MDHEN, SYDVKM. The CDR3 loop spans 12 amino acids. V lost 8 bases and J lost 3, with 9 bases in between. CDR3: CASARGTDTQYF. The DNA for the CDR3 is TGTGCCAGCGCTAGAGGGACAGATACGCAGTATTTT.

V is TRBV4-3 and J is TRBJ2-3; weak D call: TRBD2 (6 bases). This CDR3 contains 15 residues. V gave up 3 bases and J gave up 2 bases, with 12 bases separating them. Looked up from germline, CDR1 is LGHNA and CDR2 is YSLEER. Here the CDR3 reads CASSHASADTDTQYF. CDR3 nucleotide sequence: TGCGCCAGCAGCCACGCTAGCGCGGACACAGATACGCAGTATTTT.

This clone is a singleton in its sample. The chain employs TRBV19 and TRBJ2-2; 7 positions agree with TRBD1. Trimming removed 6 bases from V and 0 bases from J; junction bases left unmatched: 7. Germline CDR1 reads LNHDA; CDR2 reads SQIVND (reference sequence). The CDR3 is made up of 16 amino acids. CDR3 in DNA: TGTGCCAGTAGACCGGGACAGAGAACGAACACCGGGGAGCTGTTTTTT. This codes for CASRPGQRTNTGELFF.

Comment on this clone: The same CDR3 is also encoded by other DNA sequences in this sample. This rearrangement joins TRBV5-5 to TRBJ2-3, with D perhaps TRBD1 or TRBD2 (5 bases each). This CDR3 comprises 13 residues. With 0 bases removed from V and 6 bases from J, the gap between germline ends came to 8 bases. Germline CDR1 SGHKS, CDR2 YYEKEE (reference sequence). For the CDR3, the DNA is TGTGCCAGCAGCTTGGGAGGGGCGGATACGCAGTATTTT. The encoded protein is CASSLGGADTQYF.

V is TRBV7-8 and J is TRBJ2-1; 11 bases line up with TRBD2. The V segment lost 6 bases and the J segment 4 bases; nucleotides outside the gene matches: 5. This CDR3 has 15 residues. Germline V CDR1 and CDR2: SGHVS, FQNEAQ. As DNA, the CDR3 is TGTGCCAGCAGTATAGCGGGAGGGCCGTACAATGAGCAGTTCTTC. Translation gives CASSIAGGPYNEQFF. The full variable domain, its missing parts supplied by reference TRBV7-8 and TRBJ2-1, is GAGVSQSPRYKVAKRGQDVALRCDPISGHVSLFWYQQALGQGPEFLTYFQNEAQLDKSGLPSDRFFAERPEGSVSTLKIQRTQQEDSAVYLCASSIAGGPYNEQFFGPGTRLTVL.

The chain carries TRBV18 and TRBJ2-3; 13 nucleotides agree with TRBD2. Trimming took 4 bases from V and 2 from J; bases not matched to a gene: 3. The CDR3 is made up of 16 amino acids. CDR1 and CDR2 (germline): KGHSH, LQKENI. The CDR3 nucleotides are TGTGCCAGCTCACTACTAGCGGGAGGGACCACAGATACGCAGTATTTT. It codes for CASSLLAGGTTDTQYF.

This rearrangement joins TRBV4-1 to TRBJ1-5; D gene unclear. The ends were cut back, 2 bases at V and 5 bases at J, with 19 bases in the middle. Germline V gene sequence: CDR1 MGHRA, CDR2 YSYEKL. CDR3 size: 17 residues. This chain's CDR3 is CASSQRDLGKWHQPQHF. The CDR3 bases are TGCGCCAGCAGCCAACGAGATCTGGGCAAGTGGCATCAGCCCCAGCATTTT.

This clone was found once. V is TRBV7-2 and J is TRBJ1-1; D may be TRBD1 (5 bases). The CDR3 is made up of 14 amino acids. With 6 bases removed from V and 1 base from J, the gap between germline ends came to 12 bases. From germline, CDR1 is SGHTA and CDR2 FQGNSA. CDR3 DNA sequence: TGTGCCAGCAGAAATCACAGGAAGAACACTGAAGCTTTCTTT. Protein: CASRNHRKNTEAFF.

The J gene is TRBJ1-1, the V gene TRBV7-3; D call uncertain. Germline CDR1 SGHTA, CDR2 FQGTGA. This CDR3 region has 13 residues. V was trimmed by 10 bases and J by 5 bases, leaving 17 bases between them. The CDR3 nucleotides read TGTGCCACTAGAACAGCCCCGGGGACTGAAGCTTTCTTT. Protein sequence: CATRTAPGTEAFF.

This clone came up once. The same CDR3 arises from other DNA sequences in this sample as well. The J gene is TRBJ1-2, the V gene TRBV27; D not certain. Germline lookup yields CDR1 MNHEY and CDR2 SMNVEV (reference sequence). V was trimmed by 3 bases and J by 1 base, leaving 6 bases between them. The CDR3 is 13 residues long. The CDR3 sequence: CASSFSNNYGYTF. For the CDR3, the DNA is TGTGCCAGCAGTTTCTCAAATAACTATGGCTACACCTTC.

This sequence joins TRBV7-7 and TRBJ2-2; D gene uncertain. V was cut by 1 base and J by 4 bases, with 4 bases left in between. The CDR3 covers 13 residues. CDR1 is SSHAT and CDR2 is FNYEAQ in the germline V gene (reference sequence). CDR3 bases: TGTGCCAGCAGCTTAGAGATCACCGGGGAGCTGTTTTTT. It codes for CASSLEITGELFF.

This chain connects TRBV6-5 to TRBJ2-2; the D is unclear. V lost 5 bases, J lost 7 bases, and 11 bases lay in between. The CDR3 spans 13 residues. In germline, CDR1 is MNHEY, CDR2 SVGAGI. The chain's CDR3 is CASSVFRDGELFF. Written as DNA, the CDR3 is TGTGCCAGCAGTGTATTTAGGGACGGGGAGCTGTTTTTT.

The chain carries TRBV2 and TRBJ1-2, with D uncertain. The germline V gene has CDR1 SNHLY and CDR2 FYNNEI. V lost 5 bases and J 8 bases, leaving 18 bases between the germline ends. The CDR3 runs 14 residues. CDR3 amino acids: CASSPTFLGFGYTF. In nucleotides, the CDR3 is TGTGCCAGCAGTCCAACCTTCTTGGGGTTCGGCTACACCTTC.

This sequence joins TRBV7-2 and TRBJ2-3, with a tentative D call TRBD2 (5 bases). Germline V CDR1 and CDR2: SGHTA, FQGNSA. This CDR3 region has 15 residues. The ends were cut back, 5 bases at V and 5 bases at J, with 17 bases in the middle. In DNA, the CDR3 is TGTGCCAGCAGCGCCCGGGCGGGCACCGAAGATACGCAGTATTTT. Protein sequence: CASSARAGTEDTQYF.

The rearrangement joins TRBV28 to TRBJ1-2, with 10 bases fitting TRBD1. This CDR3 is 12 amino acids long. The V gene's germline CDR1 is MDHEN and CDR2 SYDVKM. The V segment lost 11 bases and the J segment 7 bases; nucleotides outside the gene matches: 7. The CDR3 region is CAFQDRGLGYTF. The CDR3 bases are TGTGCCTTCCAAGACAGGGGGCTTGGCTACACCTTC.

The chain combines TRBV27 with TRBJ2-3; 10 bases line up with TRBD2. V was pared by 11 bases and J by 6 bases, with 8 bases of the junction left unmatched. Germline V gene lookup returns CDR1 MNHEY and CDR2 SMNVEV (reference sequence). This CDR3 spans 13 amino acids. The CDR3 nucleotides are TGTGCCTCATGGAGCGGGAGGGCGGATACGCAGTATTTT. Protein sequence: CASWSGRADTQYF.

The table lists this clone with a few counts. Other DNA sequences of this sample code for an identical CDR3. This chain uses TRBV18 with TRBJ1-2; D may be TRBD1 (5 bases). The germline CDR1 and CDR2 sequences are KGHSH and LQKENI. This CDR3 region has 12 residues. The V gene lost 2 bases and the J gene lost 4 bases, with 5 bases spanning the gap. The DNA for the CDR3 is TGTGCCAGCTCACCAGACAGCTATGGCTACACCTTC. Protein product: CASSPDSYGYTF.

The chain couples TRBV9 to TRBJ2-1, with 12 bases that match TRBD2. V shed 4 bases, J shed 6 bases, and the junction held 5 bases outside the gene matches. CDR1 is SGDLS, CDR2 YYNGEE, per germline. The CDR3 totals 15 residues. In DNA, the CDR3 is TGTGCCAGCAGCTTAGGACTAGCGGGGCTCAATGAGCAGTTCTTC. Its protein is CASSLGLAGLNEQFF.

CDR3 coding DNA: TGTGCCAGCAGTGTCCTACAGGGGGCTCCAGGTGGCTACACCTTC. Translating it yields CASSVLQGAPGGYTF. The chain recombines TRBV6-1 with TRBJ1-2; 9 bases fit TRBD1. The V gene's germline CDR1 is MNHNS and CDR2 SASEGT. CDR3 length: 15 amino acids. The V gene end was trimmed by 4 bases and the J gene end by 7 bases; junction bases not matched to a gene: 10.

This chain links TRBV7-9 with TRBJ2-5; possibly TRBD1 or TRBD2 for D (6 bases each). This CDR3 contains 19 residues. Germline CDR1 SEHNR, CDR2 FQNEAQ (reference sequence). Trimming shortened V by 6 bases and J by 2 bases, and 28 bases separated the two germline ends. Here the CDR3 reads CASRPDWGAGIDRQETQYF. In DNA form, the CDR3 reads TGTGCCAGCAGACCCGACTGGGGGGCGGGGATTGATCGGCAAGAGACCCAGTACTTC. Supplemented by reference TRBV7-9 and TRBJ2-5, the full variable domain reads DTGVSQNPRHKITKRGQNVTFRCDPISEHNRLYWYRQTLGQGPEFLTYFQNEAQLEKSRLLSDRFSAERPKGSFSTLEIQRTEQGDSAMYLCASRPDWGAGIDRQETQYFGPGTRLLVL.

The CDR3 DNA reads as TGTGCCAGCAGTCGAACAGGGGGCTCGGGTGAGCAGTACTTC. Its protein is CASSRTGGSGEQYF. V and J are TRBV7-6 and TRBJ2-7; TRBD1 matches at 9 bases. From germline, CDR1 is SGHVS and CDR2 FNYEAQ. V shed 6 bases, J shed 7 bases, and the junction held 10 bases outside the gene matches. The CDR3 contains 14 residues.

This clone was seen just once. The CDR3: CASLPGTSGRYEQYF. CDR3 DNA: TGTGCCAGCTTACCCGGGACTAGCGGGAGGTACGAGCAGTACTTC. The rearrangement uses TRBV18 and TRBJ2-7, with 15 bases that match TRBD2. The CDR3 is 15 amino acids. V was pared by 7 bases and J by 4 bases, with 5 bases of the junction left unmatched. Germline assignment: CDR1 KGHSH and CDR2 LQKENI.

The CDR3 bases are TGTGCCAGCAGCTACCGACTGGGAACTGAAGCTTTCTTT. Its translation: CASSYRLGTEAFF. The V gene is TRBV7-7, the J gene TRBJ1-1; D ambiguous. The germline V and J ends were trimmed by 4 bases and 5 bases, with 11 bases remaining between them. Germline CDR1 reads SSHAT; CDR2 reads FNYEAQ (reference sequence). The CDR3 loop spans 13 amino acids.

J is TRBJ2-3 and V is TRBV6-4; 10 bases match TRBD1. Germline CDR1 and CDR2: MRHNA and SNTAGT. The CDR3 has 14 amino acids. J lost 8 bases, V lost 7 bases, and 9 bases had no gene match. The CDR3 nucleotides are TGTGCCAGCACCCGGGACAGGGGCCGGGGTACGCAGTATTTT. It yields the protein CASTRDRGRGTQYF.

The genes are TRBV7-9 and TRBJ1-5; possible D gene TRBD1, 5 bases. Germline CDR1 SEHNR, CDR2 FQNEAQ (reference sequence). V shed 8 bases and J shed 0 bases, with 14 bases lying between them. This CDR3 contains 15 residues. The CDR3 region has the DNA TGTGCCAGCTCCTTCGGAGGGGATAGCAATCAGCCCCAGCATTTT. This translates into CASSFGGDSNQPQHF.

Concerning this clone: The sample holds other DNA sequences that translate to the same CDR3. V is TRBV6-5 and J is TRBJ1-2; D may be TRBD1 (5 bases). Germline CDR1 is MNHEY and CDR2 is SVGAGI. Trimming took off 0 bases at V and 5 bases at J, with 7 bases between the two ends. CDR3 length: 13 amino acids. DNA of the CDR3: TGTGCCAGCAGTTACTCGAGGGGTTATGGCTACACCTTC. It encodes CASSYSRGYGYTF.